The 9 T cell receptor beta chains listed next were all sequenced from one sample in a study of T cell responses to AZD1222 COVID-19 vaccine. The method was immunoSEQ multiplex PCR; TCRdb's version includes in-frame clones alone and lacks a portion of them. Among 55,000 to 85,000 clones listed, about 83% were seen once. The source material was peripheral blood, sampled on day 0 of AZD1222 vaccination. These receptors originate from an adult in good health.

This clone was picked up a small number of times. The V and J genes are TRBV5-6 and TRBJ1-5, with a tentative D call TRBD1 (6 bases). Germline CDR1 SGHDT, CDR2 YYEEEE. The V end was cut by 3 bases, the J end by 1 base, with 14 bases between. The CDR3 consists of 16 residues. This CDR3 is CASSYSTGTSNQPQHF. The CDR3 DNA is TGTGCCAGCAGCTACTCCACAGGGACCAGCAATCAGCCCCAGCATTTT.

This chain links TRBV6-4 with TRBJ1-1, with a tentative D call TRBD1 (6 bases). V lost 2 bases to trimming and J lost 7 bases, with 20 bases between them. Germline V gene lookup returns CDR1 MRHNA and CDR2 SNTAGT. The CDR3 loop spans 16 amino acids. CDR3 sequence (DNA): TGTGCCAGCAGTGACCTTCCGGGGGGGGGCGCAGATGAAGCTTTCTTT. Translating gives CASSDLPGGGADEAFF.

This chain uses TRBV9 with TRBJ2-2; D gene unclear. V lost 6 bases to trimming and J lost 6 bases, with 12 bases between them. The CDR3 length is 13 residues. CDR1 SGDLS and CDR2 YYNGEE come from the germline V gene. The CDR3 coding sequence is TGTGCCAGCACCCCCGGATCCCCCGGGGAGCTGTTTTTT. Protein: CASTPGSPGELFF.

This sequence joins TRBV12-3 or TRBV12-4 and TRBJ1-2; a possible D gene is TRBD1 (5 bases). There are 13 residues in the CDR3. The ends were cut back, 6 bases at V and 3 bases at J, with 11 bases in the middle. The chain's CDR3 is CASSSDRDYGYTF. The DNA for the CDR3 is TGTGCCAGCAGCTCCGACAGAGACTATGGCTACACCTTC.

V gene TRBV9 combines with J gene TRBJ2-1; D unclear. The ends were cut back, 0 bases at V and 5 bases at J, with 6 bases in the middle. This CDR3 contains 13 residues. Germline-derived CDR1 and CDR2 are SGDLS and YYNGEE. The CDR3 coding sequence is TGTGCCAGCAGCGTAGCCAGCCACAATGAGCAGTTCTTC. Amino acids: CASSVASHNEQFF.

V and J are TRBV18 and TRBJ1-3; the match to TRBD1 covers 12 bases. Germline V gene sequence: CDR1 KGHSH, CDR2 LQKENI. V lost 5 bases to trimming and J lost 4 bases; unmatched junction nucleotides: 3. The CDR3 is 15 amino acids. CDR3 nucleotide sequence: TGTGCCAGCTCAAGGGACAGGGGGCAAGGAAACACCATATATTTT. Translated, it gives CASSRDRGQGNTIYF.

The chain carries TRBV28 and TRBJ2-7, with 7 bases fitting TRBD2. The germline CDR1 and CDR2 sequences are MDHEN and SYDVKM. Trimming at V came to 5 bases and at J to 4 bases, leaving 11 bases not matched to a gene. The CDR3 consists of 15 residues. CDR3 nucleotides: TGTGCCAGCAGTCCCCGTGGAGCGGGGAAGTACGAGCAGTACTTC. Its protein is CASSPRGAGKYEQYF.

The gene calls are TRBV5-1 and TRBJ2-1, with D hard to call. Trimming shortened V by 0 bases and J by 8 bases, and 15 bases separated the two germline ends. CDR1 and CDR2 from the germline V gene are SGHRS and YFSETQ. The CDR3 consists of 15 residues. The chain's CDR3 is CASSLVPSSEDEQFF. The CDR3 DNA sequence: TGCGCCAGCAGCTTGGTTCCCTCCTCAGAGGATGAGCAGTTCTTC.

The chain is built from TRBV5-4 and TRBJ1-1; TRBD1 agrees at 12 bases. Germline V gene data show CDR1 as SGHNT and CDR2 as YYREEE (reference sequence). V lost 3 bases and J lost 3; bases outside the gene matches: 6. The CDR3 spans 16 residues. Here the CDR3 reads CASSSKGQGAYTEAFF. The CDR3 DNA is TGTGCCAGCAGCTCCAAGGGACAGGGGGCTTACACTGAAGCTTTCTTT.